This T cell receptor beta chain derives from a study of cytomegalovirus exposure and HLA in healthy donors (dated 2017 in TCRdb). Study-level background: An earlier analysis of around 600 of the donors reported approximately 270 Gb of sequence data and 117 million unique TCR beta sequences from roughly 180 million T cells. Every repertoire in the discovery cohort had been generated on one and the same sequencing platform. A separate validation cohort of roughly 120 different subjects was used in addition to the roughly 640-subject first cohort. Donor age, sex, ethnicity and CMV serostatus were collected together with the repertoire data. On average, around 200,000 unique TCR beta nucleotide sequences were sequenced per donor among about 400 genotyped donors of the cohort, with roughly 18% of those sequences being non-productive. The number of typed donors differed by locus: 629-630 for A, B, C, DRB1 and DQB1; some 540 for DQA1; 606 for DPA1; and 450 to 480 for DPB1. Using immunosequencing, the study profiled T cell repertoires from fewer than 700 subjects and related those repertoires to cytomegalovirus serostatus. Genome-wide SNP genotypes for about 65% of the roughly 700 donors were used in a later genetic analysis, which treated that subset as a discovery cohort. Roughly 5 DR-DQ haplotypes were handled as single units for association and clustering, since linkage in the cohort was strong. An earlier analysis of fewer than 750 of the donors used high-throughput TCR beta sequencing to judge whether each TCR beta V gene segment behaved as functional or pseudogenic. HLA typing included class I and class II loci at four-digit resolution. In a later analysis, previously published TCR beta repertoires from 670 or so donors were re-analyzed and high-resolution HLA genotyping was added so that TCR occurrence patterns could be studied. About 320 gigabases of sequencing data and approximately 85 million unique TCR sequences were included in an early release covering roughly 600 HLA-typed donors. To predict cytomegalovirus infection status, the study brought together high-throughput TCR immunosequencing, statistical association of individual TCRs with disease status, and machine learning. The study was designed to test whether signatures of past pathogen exposure could be identified by cataloging public T cell receptors. The genetic ancestry cluster associated with self-reported Caucasian donors included 81% of the 398 genotyped donors. In the later analysis, no new phenotypic data were used to find candidate immune exposures; instead, reliance was placed on TCR beta sequences and their occurrence across donors.

Library prep was done by the immunoSEQ multiplex PCR assay. A mixture of 60 forward primers for TCR Vbeta segments and 13 reverse primers for TCR Jbeta segments was used in the multiplex PCR. The CDR3 region of rearranged TCR beta genes was amplified from genomic DNA by a multiplex PCR assay. Amplified TCR beta libraries were sequenced as 87-base-pair reads on the Illumina HiSeq System. The study's own analysis went as follows. Across the 600 to 700 repertoires, a later analysis counted 60 million to 90 million unique TCR beta chains, some 11 million of which were shared by at least two donors. Raw reads were error-corrected and collapsed into unique sequences with a nearest-neighbor algorithm that merged closely related sequences to remove PCR and sequencing errors. V, D and J gene segments were assigned by aligning CDR3 sequences to IMGT reference sequences. For a sequence to be retained, a match of at least six nucleotides was required to both a V gene segment and a J gene segment. A rearrangement counted as productive if the CDR3 had no stop codons and remained in frame with V and J, and every other rearrangement counted as non-productive. CDR3 was defined by IMGT convention, running from the second conserved V-encoded cysteine to the conserved J-encoded phenylalanine. The earlier analysis of about 500 of the donors excluded sequences that lacked an unambiguous match to a single V gene segment. An earlier analysis of just under 600 of the donors called V segments functional above 56.7% productive rearrangements and segregating when the between-donor standard deviation exceeded 5%. A statistical classification framework was developed to diagnose cytomegalovirus status using the catalog of TCR beta chain sequences. V and J gene assignment, in a later analysis, came from comparing TCR nucleotide sequences with IMGT/GENE-DB human TR gene sequences. In a later analysis, CDR3 sequences and most-parsimonious VDJ recombination scenarios were assigned using the TCRdist pipeline. In a later analysis, each TCR beta chain was defined by its CDR3 amino acid sequence together with its V-gene family, and reads without a unique V-gene family were excluded. As a way to deal with suspected cross-contamination and a sequencing artifact, a later analysis dropped approximately 570 nucleotide sequences that were highly shared and had low generation probability. A later analysis calculated a clonal expansion index for each public chain from normalized within-repertoire ranks of inferred template counts. A later analysis computed generation probabilities with a VDJ recombination model fitted to out-of-frame rearrangements, and checked the results against IGoR. In a later analysis, TCR-TCR, TCR-HLA and TCR-CMV co-occurrence was scored with hypergeometric tests, and a repertoire-size bias correction was applied to TCR pairs. In a later analysis, false discovery rates were estimated by permuting HLA or CMV assignments 20 times. In a later analysis, co-occurring TCRs were grouped using DBSCAN, and TCRdist sequence similarity was added for clustering within HLA-allele-positive subsets. Co-occurrence clustering excluded repertoires with fewer than 30,000 or more than 120,000 public chains, plus five with anomalous nucleotide sharing. In TCRdb, the immuneACCESS table is reduced to in-frame sequences with V and J assigned. These tables do not hold every clone; where another copy was compared, an unresolved V gene accounts for under half, and the others remain unexplained. V and J calls plus clone size are reproduced from that table; the DNA served to infer D and trimming. The sample has over 150,000 clones on record, 80% to 90% of them singletons. About 1.9% of the sample rests with the top ten.

The cohort was made up of hundreds of healthy bone marrow donors. At the time of sampling, every cohort member was nominally healthy, though immune exposures that went unrecorded were likely present. The donor tested CMV seronegative and was one of the 352 seronegative cohort members. A peripheral blood sample was provided by each donor, and peripheral blood mononuclear cells were used for TCR beta sequencing. The Qiagen DNeasy Blood Extraction Kit was used to extract genomic DNA from the blood cell samples. The paper's findings and limits, for the study overall: Correlated functional status among segregating V segments might reflect linkage disequilibrium, but an unknown experimental factor could not be ruled out. A later analysis associated 15,000 or so TCR beta sequences with specific HLA alleles at a false discovery rate of 0.05. In vitro tests confirmed that three of the cytomegalovirus-associated TCR beta chains recognize cytomegalovirus antigens. A later analysis reported that several top co-occurrence clusters appeared linked to parvovirus B19, influenza, CMV and Epstein-Barr virus. In an earlier analysis of fewer than 700 of the donors, most TCR beta V segments appeared in productive rearrangements about 87% or about 30% of the time, broadly matching IMGT annotations. A group of highly shared sequence variants was considered likely to be a technical artifact of the sequencing pipeline. In a later genetic analysis, a missense DCLRE1C variant was associated with V-gene and J-gene trimming of TCR beta chains, and the association was replicated in an independent cohort. When HLA alleles, especially DR and DQ, strongly co-occurred, attributing TCR associations to individual alleles was difficult. In both the original and validation cohorts, the classifier was reported to diagnose cytomegalovirus status with high specificity and sensitivity. The earlier analysis of a few hundred of the donors excluded roughly 17 rarely observed V segments, including chromosome 9 orphons, because counts were too low. Some IMGT-functional V segments, including TRBV6-2 and TRBV6-3, could not be told apart with the 87-base-pair reads, so those segments were excluded. Because HLA typing was missing for some donors at each locus, association tests included only the typed subset. The authors suggested that the approach could potentially be generalized to other disease states and immunological phenotypes. The only immune exposure information available for the cohort was CMV serostatus. Sequencing depth was assumed to be roughly uniform across donors in the presence/absence analyses, though that assumption may not hold. The study gave a list of some 150 TCR beta chains associated with cytomegalovirus. Compared with the roughly 670-donor mean, donors in an Asian-associated ancestry cluster had fewer N-insertions in productive TCRs, according to a later genetic analysis. Across donors, most TCR sequences were observed very rarely, whereas some public TCRs were present in many individuals. In a later analysis, HLA-associated TCR beta chains showed more clonal expansion and lower generation probabilities than non-associated chains that were equally common. In a later analysis, TCR association rates were found to vary across HLA loci, with the most associated TCRs seen for DRB1 alleles and the fewest for HLA-C alleles. In this cohort, only TCR beta chains were sequenced, and detectable features were limited by the absence of alpha or paired-chain data. A later analysis found that most CMV-associated TCR beta chains appeared HLA-restricted, with HLA associations seemingly driven largely by CMV exposure. A further reported finding was that TCR beta sequences accurately predicted the HLA-A and HLA-B alleles for most subjects in the first cohort.

From V the trimming removes 8 bases and from J it removes 4 bases, while the gene matches leave 6 bases of the junction unaccounted for. From its cysteine to its phenylalanine, the CDR3 spans 13 amino acids. Kept here is only the CDR3 DNA, which spans 39 bases and is read in frame from base 1. CDR1 and CDR2 are read off the germline V gene as KGHSH and LQKENI. With regard to this clone: Its antigen remains unidentified. Base qualities are missing; no much larger clone stands one base away.

The sequenced sample consisted of PBMCs. The origin of this receptor is a woman aged 18-29 years in good health and CMV-seronegative. The sequence is built from TRBV18 and TRBJ2-7; TRBD1 matches 9 bases in the middle. In nucleotide form, the sequence is TGTGCCAGCGCGCCGGGACAGGGATACGAGCAGTACTTC. Translated, this is CASAPGQGYEQYF.